What follows are 16 T cell receptor beta chains derived from one specimen sequenced in a study of blood T cell repertoires in COVID-19. Profiling relied on immunoSEQ multiplex PCR, and the TCRdb table lists in-frame clones only, not all of them. The sample contains roughly 260,000 clones, 65% to 90% of which appear only once. The specimen sequenced was peripheral blood. The source of these receptors is a woman between 70 and 85 years old with acute or convalescent COVID-19.

The chain recombines TRBV7-2 with TRBJ2-3; 8 bases agree with TRBD2. The CDR3 is made up of 15 amino acids. Germline V gene data show CDR1 as SGHTA and CDR2 as FQGNSA. V shed 3 bases, J shed 2 bases, and the junction held 4 bases outside the gene matches. CDR3 sequence reads: CASSFTSGFTDTQYF. DNA of the CDR3: TGTGCCAGCAGCTTCACTAGCGGTTTCACAGATACGCAGTATTTT. The full variable domain, in which reference TRBV7-2 and TRBJ2-3 provide the parts outside the CDR3, is GAGVSQSPSNKVTEKGKDVELRCDPISGHTALYWYRQSLGQGLEFLIYFQGNSAPDKSGLPSDRFSAERTGGSVSTLTIQRTQQEDSAVYLCASSFTSGFTDTQYFGPGTRLTVL.

The J gene is TRBJ1-1, the V gene TRBV9; the match to TRBD1 covers 9 bases. V trimming: 0 bases; J trimming: 3 bases; junction bases outside the gene matches: 3. The CDR3 is 15 residues long. Germline V gives CDR1 SGDLS, CDR2 YYNGEE. The CDR3 DNA is TGTGCCAGCAGCGTAGTGGGGACAGGGTACACTGAAGCTTTCTTT. The encoded protein is CASSVVGTGYTEAFF. The whole variable domain, remainder taken from reference TRBV9 and TRBJ1-1, is DSGVTQTPKHLITATGQRVTLRCSPRSGDLSVYWYQQSLDQGLQFLIQYYNGEERAKGNILERFSAQQFPDLHSELNLSSLELGDSALYFCASSVVGTGYTEAFFGQGTRLTVV.

V usage is TRBV5-1 and J usage is TRBJ1-1; 10 bases line up with TRBD1. J lost 6 bases, V lost 4 bases, and 6 bases had no gene match. The CDR3 sequence is 14 residues long. The germline V gene encodes CDR1 SGHRS and CDR2 YFSETQ. The CDR3 spells CASSGGQGRAEAFF. The CDR3 DNA is TGCGCCAGCAGCGGGGGACAGGGGCGGGCTGAAGCTTTCTTT.

V is TRBV25-1 and J is TRBJ1-1; a weak D match, TRBD1 (5 bases). Between the trimmed V and J ends, which lost 6 bases and 0 bases, there was a span of 11 bases. CDR1 is MGHDK and CDR2 is SYGVNS in the germline V gene. CDR3 size: 14 residues. CDR3 DNA: TGTGCCAGCAGGGAAACAGGCCTGAACACTGAAGCTTTCTTT. This gives the protein CASRETGLNTEAFF.

This clone has just a few counts. This chain connects TRBV5-6 to TRBJ2-7; TRBD1 might be the D (6 bases). Trimming removed 4 bases at V and 3 bases at J, with 14 bases between. Germline CDR1 and CDR2: SGHDT and YYEEEE. The CDR3 has 14 residues. CDR3 sequence: CASSPTGHNYEQYF. The CDR3 region has the DNA TGTGCCAGCAGCCCGACAGGTCACAACTACGAGCAGTACTTC.

V and J are TRBV6-2 or TRBV6-3 and TRBJ1-1; D is unresolved. The CDR3 has 12 amino acids. V lost 6 bases to trimming and J lost 6 bases, with 11 bases between them. Looked up from germline, CDR1 is MNHEY and CDR2 is SVGEGT. In DNA form, the CDR3 reads TGTGCCAGCAGCTCCTCTTTATCTGAAGCTTTCTTT. Translating gives CASSSSLSEAFF.

The J gene is TRBJ1-2, the V gene TRBV19; D not resolved. CDR3 size: 15 residues. V was cut by 10 bases and J by 1 base, with 19 bases left in between. Germline V gene sequence: CDR1 LNHDA, CDR2 SQIVND (reference sequence). CDR3 sequence (DNA): TGTGCCACCCAGTATGGAGGAAACCTTAACTATGGCTACACCTTC. Its translation: CATQYGGNLNYGYTF.

The chain is built from TRBV5-8 and TRBJ1-1; 8 bases map to TRBD1. Germline V lookup: CDR1 SGHTS, CDR2 YDEGEE. The V segment lost 1 base and the J segment 0 bases; nucleotides outside the gene matches: 5. The length of the CDR3 is 16 residues. CDR3 amino acids: CASSLSGQALNTEAFF. In nucleotides, the CDR3 is TGTGCCAGCAGCTTGTCGGGACAGGCTTTGAACACTGAAGCTTTCTTT.

The V gene is TRBV29-1, the J gene TRBJ2-5; D ambiguous. Germline CDR1 is SQVTM and CDR2 is ANQGSEA. This CDR3 has 14 residues. The germline V and J ends were trimmed by 4 bases and 4 bases, with 16 bases remaining between them. CDR3 sequence: CSVVKSARSETQYF. For the CDR3, the DNA is TGCAGCGTTGTTAAGAGTGCCCGGTCAGAGACCCAGTACTTC.

The chain carries TRBV7-2 and TRBJ2-1; the D is unclear. V lost 1 base and J lost 3, with 10 bases in between. Germline V gene sequence: CDR1 SGHTA, CDR2 FQGNSA. The CDR3 is 15 amino acids. The CDR3 protein is CASSLGLLLYNEQFF. The DNA for the CDR3 is TGTGCCAGCAGCTTAGGTCTGTTACTCTACAATGAGCAGTTCTTC.

This clone was recorded only once. The V and J genes are TRBV4-3 and TRBJ1-2; D is uncertain. The CDR3 consists of 14 residues. Germline CDR1 LGHNA, CDR2 YSLEER. V was trimmed by 1 base and J by 0 bases, leaving 6 bases between them. CDR3 in DNA: TGCGCCAGCAGCCAAGGGCCAGCTAACTATGGCTACACCTTC. Protein product: CASSQGPANYGYTF.

This clone has a single count. The V and J genes are TRBV5-5 and TRBJ2-7; D is possibly TRBD1 (6 bases). The V and J ends lost 4 bases and 0 bases respectively, with 17 bases between them. Germline V CDR1 and CDR2: SGHKS, YYEKEE (reference sequence). The CDR3 has 16 residues. The chain's CDR3 is CASSSLRDTYSYEQYF. The CDR3 DNA reads as TGTGCCAGCAGCAGTCTCCGGGACACCTACTCCTACGAGCAGTACTTC.

V is TRBV2 and J is TRBJ2-5; tentatively, D is TRBD2 (5 bases). This CDR3 contains 12 residues. V lost 5 bases, J lost 9 bases, and 13 bases lay in between. Per the germline V gene, CDR1 is SNHLY and CDR2 is FYNNEI. Here the CDR3 reads CASSKTSRPQYF. As DNA, the CDR3 is TGTGCCAGCAGTAAAACTAGTCGGCCCCAGTACTTC.

V is TRBV15 and J is TRBJ2-1; TRBD2 might be the D (6 bases). V lost 6 bases and J lost 7, with 10 bases in between. This CDR3 is 12 amino acids long. Looked up from germline, CDR1 is LNHNV and CDR2 is YYDKDF (reference sequence). DNA for the CDR3: TGTGCCACCAGGTCGGAGGGGAATGAGCAGTTCTTC. As protein: CATRSEGNEQFF.

The genes are TRBV7-8 and TRBJ1-2, with D unresolved. V dropped 5 bases and J dropped 1 base, with 5 bases sitting between them. This CDR3 comprises 12 residues. Germline V gene lookup returns CDR1 SGHVS and CDR2 FQNEAQ. The CDR3 DNA is TGTGCCAGCAGCCCCCTTAACTATGGCTACACCTTC. This sequence encodes CASSPLNYGYTF.

This rearrangement joins TRBV6-5 to TRBJ2-5; 9 bases line up with TRBD1. Germline assignment: CDR1 MNHEY and CDR2 SVGAGI. The CDR3 has 15 residues. The J segment lost 4 bases and the V segment lost 4 bases, leaving 7 bases of the junction unmatched. In nucleotides, the CDR3 is TGTGCCAGCAGTTTTTCCGGGACAGGGCCAGAGACCCAGTACTTC. Translating it yields CASSFSGTGPETQYF.